This is a list of T cell receptor beta chains from one sample in a study of T cells after yellow fever vaccination. One entry per CDR3 protein, called by TCRdb with MiXCR from the 5' RACE reads. The data contain a few hundred thousand distinct CDR3 sequences, 8.7% of them singletons. The sequenced sample was PBMCs, obtained on the day of the first yellow fever vaccination. The receptor set was obtained from a man aged 18 to 30 who received the YFV17D yellow fever vaccine. Both conserved end residues are part of each CDR3. The D gene is left open where the match is weak. Only part of the rows carry a size: once, few, many, or a class if the clone is expanded.

TRBV29-1	few	TRBJ1-2	-	TGCACCTCCGACAGGAACTATGGCTACACCTTC	CTSDRNYGYTF
TRBV4-3	few	TRBJ1-2	TRBD1	TGCGCCAGCAGCCCGGGGACAGCAGCTAACTATGGCTACACCTTC	CASSPGTAANYGYTF
TRBV7-2	many	TRBJ2-1	-	TGTGCCAGCAGCTTAGTTCTAGGCAATGAGCAGTTCTTC	CASSLVLGNEQFF
TRBV5-4	-	TRBJ2-3	-	TGTGCCAGCAGCTTGATGGGAAGAAGCACAGATACGCAGTATTTT	CASSLMGRSTDTQYF
TRBV6-5	few	TRBJ2-1	TRBD2	TGTGCCTCCCGGGGGGGGCTAGCGGGGGGGACCTCCTACAATGAGCAGTTCTTC	CASRGGLAGGTSYNEQFF
TRBV3-1	-	TRBJ2-1	TRBD2	TGTGCCAGCAGCCGAAGCGGGGGGGTTGAGCAGTTCTTC	CASSRSGGVEQFF
TRBV5-6	-	TRBJ1-1	-	TGTGCCAGCAGGGGGAACGGGCGCAACACTGAAGCTTTCTTT	CASRGNGRNTEAFF
TRBV5-1	few	TRBJ2-6	-	TGCGCCAGCAGCTTGGGTCCCGGGACGGGGGCCAACGTCCTGACTTTC	CASSLGPGTGANVLTF
TRBV7-8	few	TRBJ2-1	-	TGTGCCAGCAGCCAAGACGAGCGGGTTAGCTCCTACAATGAGCAGTTCTTC	CASSQDERVSSYNEQFF
TRBV3-1	few	TRBJ1-1	-	TGTGCCAGCAGCCAAGGAGGCCCCTCCGCCACTGAAGCTTTCTTT	CASSQGGPSATEAFF
TRBV29-1	few	TRBJ1-1	TRBD1	TGCAGCGTCGAATCAACGGGACAGGGCTACACTGAAGCTTTCTTT	CSVESTGQGYTEAFF
TRBV19	few	TRBJ1-1	-	TGTGCCAGTAGTAAGGGTCCCCTCGGGACTGAAGCTTTCTTT	CASSKGPLGTEAFF
TRBV20-1	-	TRBJ2-1	-	TGCAGTGCTAGAGAGCGGGGGCGTCACAATGAGCAGTTCTTC	CSARERGRHNEQFF
TRBV12-3/TRBV12-4	-	TRBJ1-5	TRBD1	TGTGCCAGCAGTCGGATAGGGGGCGATCAGCCCCAGCATTTT	CASSRIGGDQPQHF
TRBV7-8	few	TRBJ1-2	TRBD1	TGTGCCAGCACCATGACGACAGGGCCCACCTATGGCTACACCTTC	CASTMTTGPTYGYTF
TRBV4-2	few	TRBJ2-4	TRBD1	TGTGCCAGCAGCCACTACACGTTGGGACAGGGTTCGACCAAAAACATTCAGTACTTC	CASSHYTLGQGSTKNIQYF
TRBV6-6	many	TRBJ2-3	-	TGTGCCAGCGACCCCCTAGGGGATACGCAGTATTTT	CASDPLGDTQYF
TRBV20-1	few	TRBJ2-5	TRBD2	TGCAGTGCCCTAGCGGGAAAATCAGAGACCCAGTACTTC	CSALAGKSETQYF
TRBV6-2/TRBV6-3	few	TRBJ1-1	TRBD1	TGTGCCAGCAGCGCCCTCGGGACAGATAAAACTGAAGCCTTCTTT	CASSALGTDKTEAFF
TRBV20-1	few	TRBJ2-1	-	TGCAGTGCTCAGTTCTCGGCAGGGGCCCTCAATGAGCAGTTCTTC	CSAQFSAGALNEQFF
TRBV11-2	-	TRBJ2-1	TRBD1	TGTGCCAGCAGCTTACTGACAGGGTACAATGAGCAGTTCTTC	CASSLLTGYNEQFF
TRBV3-1	-	TRBJ1-1	TRBD1	TGTGCCAGCAGCCAAGGAGTACAGGGGGGGACTGAAGCTTTCTTT	CASSQGVQGGTEAFF
TRBV28	-	TRBJ2-3	TRBD1	TGTGCCAGCAGTTTATGGGGCAGGGGGCGAATCACAGATACGCAGTATTTT	CASSLWGRGRITDTQYF
TRBV13	few	TRBJ1-1	TRBD1	TGTGCCAGCAGCTCTCACAGGGGCGTAGACACTGAAGCTTTCTTT	CASSSHRGVDTEAFF
TRBV7-9	few	TRBJ1-1	TRBD1	TGTGCCAGCAGCTTATTTACAGGGGGGAACACTGAAGCTTTCTTT	CASSLFTGGNTEAFF
TRBV7-9	-	TRBJ2-5	-	TGTGCCAGCAGCTTAATCGGTCTGGGCGCGGAAGAGACCCAGTACTTC	CASSLIGLGAEETQYF
TRBV7-3	-	TRBJ2-7	TRBD2	TGTGCCAGCAGCCAACGCCAGCGGGGGGCCTACGAGCAGTACTTC	CASSQRQRGAYEQYF
TRBV4-3	-	TRBJ1-1	-	TGCGCCAGCAGCCAAGTGTTGGGGGGAAGCGGCACTGAAGCTTTCTTT	CASSQVLGGSGTEAFF
TRBV7-6	-	TRBJ1-2	TRBD1	TGTGCCAGCAGCTTAAGTACAGGGGATGGCTACACCTTC	CASSLSTGDGYTF
TRBV11-2	few	TRBJ1-2	TRBD1	TGTGCCAGCAGCCGGACAGGGATTAACTATGGCTACACCTTC	CASSRTGINYGYTF
TRBV9	few	TRBJ2-5	TRBD2	TGTGCCAGCAGCGTAGACGGACTAGCGGGGACCCAAGAGACCCAGTACTTC	CASSVDGLAGTQETQYF
TRBV18	-	TRBJ1-2	-	TGTGCCAGCTCACCCGATGTACGGTATGGCTACACCTTC	CASSPDVRYGYTF
TRBV2	many	TRBJ1-6	-	TGTGCCAGCAGCTACGCGGGGGGAGATTCACCCCTCCACTTT	CASSYAGGDSPLHF
TRBV6-2/TRBV6-3	-	TRBJ1-2	TRBD1	TGTGCCAGCAGTTACGGGACAGGGGGGATCTATGGCTACACCTTC	CASSYGTGGIYGYTF
TRBV10-3	few	TRBJ1-1	-	TGTGCCATCAGTGAGTCGGGTCACACTGAAGCTTTCTTT	CAISESGHTEAFF
TRBV12-3/TRBV12-4	few	TRBJ2-5	TRBD1	TGTGCCAGCAGTTTAAGGACAGGCCAAGAGACCCAGTACTTC	CASSLRTGQETQYF
TRBV7-6	-	TRBJ2-1	-	TGTGCCAGCAGCACTCGACAGGATTACAATGAGCAGTTCTTC	CASSTRQDYNEQFF